The 16 T cell receptor beta chains presented below share a single source sample, sequenced in a study of shared clonotypes between healthy human individuals. Method: immunoSEQ multiplex PCR; TCRdb's copy keeps in-frame clones and lacks some. The sample yields about 510,000 clones, nearly 80% seen once. The sequenced sample was PBMCs. The receptors were sampled from a woman aged 40 to 55 in good health. Some clones in this sample may be carry-over from other donors' samples.

The rearrangement uses TRBV5-4 and TRBJ2-3; TRBD2 matches 8 bases. CDR1 is SGHNT, CDR2 YYREEE, per germline (reference sequence). Germline trimming cut 4 bases from V and 2 bases from J; bases unmatched to any gene: 9. The CDR3 totals 16 residues. The CDR3 spells CASSLGTSRPTDTQYF. The CDR3 DNA reads as TGTGCCAGCAGCCTCGGGACTAGTCGGCCCACAGATACGCAGTATTTT.

The chain links TRBV6-5 to TRBJ2-1, with 10 bases identical to TRBD2. The germline CDR1 and CDR2 sequences are MNHEY and SVGAGI. With V trimmed by 5 bases and J by 1 base, 2 bases remained unmatched. CDR3 length: 15 amino acids. The CDR3 loop reads CASSLAGVSYNEQFF. The CDR3 region has the DNA TGTGCCAGCAGTCTAGCGGGAGTTTCCTACAATGAGCAGTTCTTC.

This clone occurred many times. The junction does not match germline at one end; this may be a read error. This chain links TRBV18 with TRBJ2-7; 12 bases fit TRBD2. This CDR3 has 15 amino acids. Germline V gene data show CDR1 as KGHSH and CDR2 as LQKENI. In DNA form, the CDR3 reads TGTGCCAGCTCGCCACTAGCGGGAGGTGGATACGAGCAGTACTTC. The encoded protein is CASSPLAGGGYEQYF. Looking up the rest from reference TRBV18 and TRBJ2-7 gives the full variable domain: NAGVMQNPRHLVRRRGQEARLRCSPMKGHSHVYWYRQLPEEGLKFMVYLQKENIIDESGMPKERFSAEFPKEGPSILRIQQVVRGDSAAYFCASSPLAGGGYEQYFGPGTRLTVT.

This chain links TRBV10-3 with TRBJ2-7; 8 positions match TRBD2. CDR3 length equals 12 residues. The germline V gene has CDR1 ENHRY and CDR2 SYGVKD. V lost 11 bases to trimming and J lost 6 bases; unmatched junction nucleotides: 9. In DNA, the CDR3 is TGTGCCGCCAGCGGGAGAGGCCTCGAGCAGTACTTC. Protein: CAASGRGLEQYF.

The rearrangement joins TRBV30 to TRBJ2-7; 12 bases line up with TRBD2. The J segment lost 7 bases and the V segment lost 3 bases, leaving 7 bases of the junction unmatched. The CDR3 is made up of 14 amino acids. Germline V gene sequence: CDR1 GTSNPN, CDR2 SVGIG (reference sequence). In DNA, the CDR3 is TGTGCCTGGAGGACTAGCGGGAGTCGGGGGGAGCAGTACTTC. As protein: CAWRTSGSRGEQYF.

This sequence joins TRBV29-1 and TRBJ1-2, with D unclear. The CDR3 sequence is 12 residues long. Germline-derived CDR1 and CDR2 are SQVTM and ANQGSEA. V lost 3 bases, J lost 8 bases, and 13 bases lay in between. CDR3 amino acids: CSVDLQVGGYTF. The DNA for the CDR3 is TGCAGCGTTGACTTGCAGGTCGGCGGCTACACCTTC.

The chain carries TRBV19 and TRBJ1-5; tentatively, D is TRBD1 (6 bases). Trimming took off 2 bases at V and 5 bases at J, with 10 bases between the two ends. CDR3 length equals 14 residues. Germline lookup yields CDR1 LNHDA and CDR2 SQIVND (reference sequence). The CDR3, as DNA: TGTGCCAGTAGTATAAAACAGGGAGATCAGCCCCAGCATTTT. Protein product: CASSIKQGDQPQHF. Looking up the rest from reference TRBV19 and TRBJ1-5 gives the full variable domain: DGGITQSPKYLFRKEGQNVTLSCEQNLNHDAMYWYRQDPGQGLRLIYYSQIVNDFQKGDIAEGYSVSREKKESFPLTVTSAQKNPTAFYLCASSIKQGDQPQHFGDGTRLSIL.

The V and J genes are TRBV21-1 and TRBJ2-2; TRBD1, the D gene given by the table, was not confirmed from the DNA. TRBV21-1 is assigned pseudogene status. CDR3 length: 19 residues. CDR3 protein: CASSRQASGPYANTGELFF. The CDR3 bases are TGTGCCAGCAGCCGACAGGCATCGGGCCCTTATGCGAACACCGGGGAGCTGTTTTTT.

V is TRBV5-4 and J is TRBJ1-2; D might be TRBD1 (6 bases). V was cut by 0 bases and J by 4 bases, with 10 bases left in between. CDR1 SGHNT and CDR2 YYREEE come from the germline V gene (reference sequence). This CDR3 comprises 14 residues. CDR3 sequence reads: CASSLGTAPYGYTF. CDR3 sequence (DNA): TGTGCCAGCAGCTTGGGGACAGCACCCTATGGCTACACCTTC.

This clone was detected only a few times. V usage is TRBV29-1 and J usage is TRBJ2-7; tentative D call: TRBD2 (5 bases). V gave up 5 bases and J gave up 6 bases, with 8 bases separating them. This CDR3 comprises 10 residues. The germline V gene encodes CDR1 SQVTM and CDR2 ANQGSEA. CDR3 coding DNA: TGCAGCGTTATGGAGGTCGAGCAGTACTTC. Translation gives CSVMEVEQYF.

The gene calls are TRBV10-3 and TRBJ2-3, with a tentative D call TRBD2 (6 bases). V lost 7 bases, J lost 3 bases, and 11 bases lay in between. From germline, CDR1 is ENHRY and CDR2 SYGVKD. The CDR3 consists of 13 residues. The CDR3 nucleotides read TGTGCCATCAACCGGGAGCAGACAGATACGCAGTATTTT. As protein: CAINREQTDTQYF.

The J gene is TRBJ2-1, the V gene TRBV6-1; D perhaps matches TRBD1 (5 bases). The CDR3 runs to 13 residues. Trimming took off 1 base at V and 12 bases at J, with 13 bases between the two ends. CDR1 and CDR2 from the germline V gene are MNHNS and SASEGT. CDR3 sequence: CASSEGGGTGQFF. As DNA, the CDR3 is TGTGCCAGCAGTGAAGGAGGCGGAACAGGGCAGTTCTTC.

In its sample, this clone was seen once. This chain links TRBV6-1 with TRBJ1-2; D gene ambiguous. CDR3 length: 14 residues. The germline gives CDR1 MNHNS, CDR2 SASEGT. Trimming cost V 5 bases and J 0 bases, with 10 bases left between them. The CDR3 region has the DNA TGTGCCAGCAGTCTCTCCGTACCTAACTATGGCTACACCTTC. Its protein is CASSLSVPNYGYTF.

This chain connects TRBV7-9 to TRBJ2-5, with TRBD2 as a possible D gene (6 bases). The V and J ends lost 1 base and 1 base respectively, with 13 bases between them. This CDR3 is 16 amino acids long. The germline V gene encodes CDR1 SEHNR and CDR2 FQNEAQ (reference sequence). Here the CDR3 DNA reads TGTGCCAGCAGCTTAGTAGTAGCGGCAAGCCAAGAGACCCAGTACTTC. Translated, it gives CASSLVVAASQETQYF.

Only one count was recorded for this clone. The V gene is TRBV11-2, the J gene TRBJ2-3; D is perhaps TRBD1 (6 bases). Trimming shortened V by 4 bases and J by 7 bases, and 27 bases separated the two germline ends. The CDR3 covers 18 residues. The germline gives CDR1 SGHAT, CDR2 FQNNGV. The DNA for the CDR3 is TGTGCCAGCAGCTCGTCCTCCGGGACACCCCAGTCTAAAAATACGCAGTATTTT. Protein sequence: CASSSSSGTPQSKNTQYF.

This clone ranks as medium-sized. The chain links TRBV9 to TRBJ2-7; the match to TRBD2 covers 13 bases. Germline V gene lookup returns CDR1 SGDLS and CDR2 YYNGEE. Trimming took 0 bases from V and 0 from J; bases not matched to a gene: 3. CDR3 length: 17 amino acids. The CDR3: CASSVGTSGSSSYEQYF. For the CDR3, the DNA is TGTGCCAGCAGCGTAGGGACTAGCGGGAGTAGCTCCTACGAGCAGTACTTC.